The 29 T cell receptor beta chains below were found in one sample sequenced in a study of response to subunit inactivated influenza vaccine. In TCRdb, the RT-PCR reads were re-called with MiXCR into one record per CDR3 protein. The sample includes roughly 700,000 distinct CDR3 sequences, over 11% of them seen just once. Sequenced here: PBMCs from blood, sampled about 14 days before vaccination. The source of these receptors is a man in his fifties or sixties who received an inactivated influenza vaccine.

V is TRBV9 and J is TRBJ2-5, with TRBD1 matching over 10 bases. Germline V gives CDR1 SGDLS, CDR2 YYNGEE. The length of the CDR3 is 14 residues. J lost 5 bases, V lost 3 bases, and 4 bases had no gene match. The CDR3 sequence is CASSGDRGGETQYF. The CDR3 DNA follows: TGTGCCAGCAGCGGGGACAGGGGAGGGGAGACCCAGTACTTC.

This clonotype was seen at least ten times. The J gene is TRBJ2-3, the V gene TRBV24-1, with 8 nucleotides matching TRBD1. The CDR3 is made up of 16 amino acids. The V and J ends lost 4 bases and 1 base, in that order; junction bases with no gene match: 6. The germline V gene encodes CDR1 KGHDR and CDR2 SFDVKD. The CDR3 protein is CATSEGQESRTDTQYF. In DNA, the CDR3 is TGTGCCACCAGTGAGGGACAGGAGTCCCGCACAGATACGCAGTATTTT.

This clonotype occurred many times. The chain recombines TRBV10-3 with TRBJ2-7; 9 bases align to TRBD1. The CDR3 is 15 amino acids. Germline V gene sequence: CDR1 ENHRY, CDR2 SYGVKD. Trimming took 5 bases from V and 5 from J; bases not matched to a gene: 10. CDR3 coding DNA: TGTGCCATCAGTAAACCGGGACAGGGCGTACACGAGCAGTACTTC. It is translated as CAISKPGQGVHEQYF.

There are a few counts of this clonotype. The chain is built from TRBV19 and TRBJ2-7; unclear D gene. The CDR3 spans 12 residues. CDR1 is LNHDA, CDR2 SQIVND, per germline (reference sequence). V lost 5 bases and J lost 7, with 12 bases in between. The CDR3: CASSSSAGEQYF. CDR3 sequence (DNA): TGTGCCAGTAGTTCGAGTGCTGGGGAGCAGTACTTC.

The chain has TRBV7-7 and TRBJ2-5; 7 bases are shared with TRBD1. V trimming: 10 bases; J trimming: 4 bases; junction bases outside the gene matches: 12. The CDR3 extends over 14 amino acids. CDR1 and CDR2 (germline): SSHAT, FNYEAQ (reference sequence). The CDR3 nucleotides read TGTGCCAACAAAGACAGGGACCGTCCAGAGACCCAGTACTTC. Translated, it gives CANKDRDRPETQYF.

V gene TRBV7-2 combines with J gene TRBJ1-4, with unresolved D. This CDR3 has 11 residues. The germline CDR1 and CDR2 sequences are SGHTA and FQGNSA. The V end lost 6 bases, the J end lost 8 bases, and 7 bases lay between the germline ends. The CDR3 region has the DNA TGTGCCAGCAGAAAGACCGAAAAACTGTTTTTT. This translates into CASRKTEKLFF.

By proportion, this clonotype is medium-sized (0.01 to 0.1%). The CDR3 region has the DNA TGTGCCAGCAGTTTGAGAGGGATCGGGTATCAGCCCCAGCATTTT. Amino acid sequence: CASSLRGIGYQPQHF. The V gene is TRBV12-3 or TRBV12-4, the J gene TRBJ1-5; D uncertain. V lost 3 bases to trimming and J lost 5 bases, with 14 bases between them. CDR3 size: 15 residues.

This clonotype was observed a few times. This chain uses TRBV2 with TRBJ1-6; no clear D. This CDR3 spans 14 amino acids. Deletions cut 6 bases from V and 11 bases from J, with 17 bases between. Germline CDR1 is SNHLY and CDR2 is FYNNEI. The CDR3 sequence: CASRGGFTETPLHF. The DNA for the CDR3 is TGTGCCAGCAGGGGCGGTTTTACTGAAACACCCCTCCACTTT.

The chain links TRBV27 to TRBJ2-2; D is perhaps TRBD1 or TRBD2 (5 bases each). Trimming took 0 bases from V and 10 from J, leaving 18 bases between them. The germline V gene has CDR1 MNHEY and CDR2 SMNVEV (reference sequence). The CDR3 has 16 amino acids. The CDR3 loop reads CASSLSIRDGLPELFF. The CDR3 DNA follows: TGTGCCAGCAGTTTATCAATCCGGGACGGCTTACCGGAGCTGTTTTTT.

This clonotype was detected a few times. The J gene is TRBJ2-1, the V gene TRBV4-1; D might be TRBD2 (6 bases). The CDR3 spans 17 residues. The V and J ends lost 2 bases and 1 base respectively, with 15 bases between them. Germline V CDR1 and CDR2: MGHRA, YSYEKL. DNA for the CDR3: TGCGCCAGCAGCCAATCGCCCCAGGGACTTTCCTACAATGAGCAGTTCTTC. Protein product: CASSQSPQGLSYNEQFF.

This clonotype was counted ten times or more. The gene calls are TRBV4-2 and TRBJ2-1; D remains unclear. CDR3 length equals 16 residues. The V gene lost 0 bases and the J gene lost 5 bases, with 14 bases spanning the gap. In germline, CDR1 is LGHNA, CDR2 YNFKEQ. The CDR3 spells CASSQEARTTDNEQFF. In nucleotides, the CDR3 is TGTGCCAGCAGCCAAGAGGCGCGCACTACCGACAATGAGCAGTTCTTC.

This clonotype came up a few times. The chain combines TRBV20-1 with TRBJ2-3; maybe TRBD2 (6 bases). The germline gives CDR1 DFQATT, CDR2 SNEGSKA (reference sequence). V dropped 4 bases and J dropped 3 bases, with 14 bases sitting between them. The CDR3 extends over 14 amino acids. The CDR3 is CSANVGSPTDTQYF. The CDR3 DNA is TGCAGTGCTAACGTCGGGAGTCCAACAGATACGCAGTATTTT.

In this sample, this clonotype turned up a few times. CDR3 loop: CATSRGGPAKDTQYF. Here the CDR3 DNA reads TGTGCCACCAGCAGGGGGGGGCCAGCAAAAGATACGCAGTATTTT. The rearrangement uses TRBV15 and TRBJ2-3; a weak D match, TRBD2 (7 bases). Germline assignment: CDR1 LNHNV and CDR2 YYDKDF (reference sequence). V lost 3 bases to trimming and J lost 5 bases, with 15 bases between them. The CDR3 totals 15 residues.

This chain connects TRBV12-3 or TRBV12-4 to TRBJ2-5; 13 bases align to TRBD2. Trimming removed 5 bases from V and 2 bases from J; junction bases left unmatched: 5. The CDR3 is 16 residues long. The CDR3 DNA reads TGTGCCAGCAGTGAACCGGGACTAGCGGGGCAAGAGACCCAGTACTTC. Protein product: CASSEPGLAGQETQYF.

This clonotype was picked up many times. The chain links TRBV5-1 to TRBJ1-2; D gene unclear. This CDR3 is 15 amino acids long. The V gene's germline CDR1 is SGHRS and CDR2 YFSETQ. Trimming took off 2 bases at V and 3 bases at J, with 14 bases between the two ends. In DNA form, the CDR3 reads TGCGCCAGCAGCTTAACCGGGCAATTGGACTATGGCTACACCTTC. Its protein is CASSLTGQLDYGYTF.

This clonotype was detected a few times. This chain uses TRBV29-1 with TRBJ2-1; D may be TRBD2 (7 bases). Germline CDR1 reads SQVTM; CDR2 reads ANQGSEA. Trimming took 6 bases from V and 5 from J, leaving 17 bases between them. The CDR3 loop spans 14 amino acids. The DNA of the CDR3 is TGCAGCGTGATAGGGGGGGCCAATAACAATGAGCAGTTCTTC. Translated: CSVIGGANNNEQFF.

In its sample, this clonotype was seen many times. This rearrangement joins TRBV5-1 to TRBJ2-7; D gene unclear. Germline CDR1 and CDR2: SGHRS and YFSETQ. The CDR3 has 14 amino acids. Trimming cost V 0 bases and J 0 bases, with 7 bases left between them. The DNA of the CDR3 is TGCGCCAGCAGCTTGGACGGCAGCTCCTACGAGCAGTACTTC. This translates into CASSLDGSSYEQYF.

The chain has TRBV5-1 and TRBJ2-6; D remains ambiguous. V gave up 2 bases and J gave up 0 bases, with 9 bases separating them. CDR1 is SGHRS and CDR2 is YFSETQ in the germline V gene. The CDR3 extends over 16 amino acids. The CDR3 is CASSFLQDSGANVLTF. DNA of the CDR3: TGCGCCAGCAGCTTCCTGCAGGACTCTGGGGCCAACGTCCTGACTTTC.

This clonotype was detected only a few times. The CDR3 spells CAWSITGGDEQYF. CDR3 sequence (DNA): TGTGCCTGGAGTATCACCGGAGGGGACGAGCAGTACTTC. The chain is built from TRBV30 and TRBJ2-7, with D possibly TRBD2 on 6 matching bases. CDR1 and CDR2 (germline): GTSNPN, SVGIG (reference sequence). The CDR3 spans 13 residues. V was clipped by 2 bases and J by 5 bases, with 13 bases between them.

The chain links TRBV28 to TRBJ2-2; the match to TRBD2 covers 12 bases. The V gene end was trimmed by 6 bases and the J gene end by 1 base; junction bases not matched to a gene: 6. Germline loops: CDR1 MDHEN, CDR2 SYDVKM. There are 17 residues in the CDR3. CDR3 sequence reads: CASRRLGLAGNTGELFF. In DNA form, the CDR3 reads TGTGCCAGCAGGCGATTGGGACTAGCGGGGAACACCGGGGAGCTGTTTTTT.

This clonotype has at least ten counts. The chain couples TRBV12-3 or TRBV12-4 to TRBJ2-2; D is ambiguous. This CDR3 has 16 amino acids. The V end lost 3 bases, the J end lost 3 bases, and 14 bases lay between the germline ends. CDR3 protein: CASSFRRLIDTGELFF. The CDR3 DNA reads TGTGCCAGCAGTTTCAGGCGACTCATTGACACCGGGGAGCTGTTTTTT.

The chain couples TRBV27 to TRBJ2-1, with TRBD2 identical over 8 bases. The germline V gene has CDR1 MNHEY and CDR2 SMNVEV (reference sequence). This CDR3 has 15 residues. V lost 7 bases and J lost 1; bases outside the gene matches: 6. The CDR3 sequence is CASTRSGKSYNEQFF. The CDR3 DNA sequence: TGTGCCAGCACCCGTAGCGGGAAGTCCTACAATGAGCAGTTCTTC.

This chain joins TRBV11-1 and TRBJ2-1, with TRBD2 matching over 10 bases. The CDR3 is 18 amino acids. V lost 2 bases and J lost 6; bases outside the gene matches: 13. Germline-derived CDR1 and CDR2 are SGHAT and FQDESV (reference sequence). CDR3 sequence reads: CASSLFRRRLAGVNEQFF. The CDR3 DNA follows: TGTGCCAGCAGCTTATTTCGGCGGAGGCTAGCGGGAGTCAATGAGCAGTTCTTC.

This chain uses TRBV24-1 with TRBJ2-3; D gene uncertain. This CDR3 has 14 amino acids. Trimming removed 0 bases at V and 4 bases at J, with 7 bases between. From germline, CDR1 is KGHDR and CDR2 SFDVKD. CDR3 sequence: CATSDLLGADTQYF. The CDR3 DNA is TGTGCCACCAGTGATTTGCTTGGGGCAGATACGCAGTATTTT.

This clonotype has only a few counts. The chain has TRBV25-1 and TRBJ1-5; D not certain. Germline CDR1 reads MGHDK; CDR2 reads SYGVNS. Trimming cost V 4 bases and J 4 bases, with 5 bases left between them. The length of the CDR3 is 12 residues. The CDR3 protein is CASSVGNQPQHF. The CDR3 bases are TGTGCCAGCAGTGTTGGGAATCAGCCCCAGCATTTT.

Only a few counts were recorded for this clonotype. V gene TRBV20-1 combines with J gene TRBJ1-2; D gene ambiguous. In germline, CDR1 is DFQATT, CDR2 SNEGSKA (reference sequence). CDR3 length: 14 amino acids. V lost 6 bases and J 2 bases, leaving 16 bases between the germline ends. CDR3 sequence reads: CSAHFRVGNYGYTF. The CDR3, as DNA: TGCAGTGCCCATTTTAGGGTTGGAAACTATGGCTACACCTTC.

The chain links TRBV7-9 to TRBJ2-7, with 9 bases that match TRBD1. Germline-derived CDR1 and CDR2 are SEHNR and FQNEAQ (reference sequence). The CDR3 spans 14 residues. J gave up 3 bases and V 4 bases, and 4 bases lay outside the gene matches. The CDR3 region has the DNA TGTGCCAGCAGCTCCGGGGACAGGGTCTACGAGCAGTACTTC. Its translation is CASSSGDRVYEQYF.

The CDR3: CATSRRLVPHEQYF. The CDR3 DNA reads TGTGCCACCAGCAGGCGACTAGTGCCCCACGAGCAGTACTTC. The V and J genes are TRBV15 and TRBJ2-7, with D possibly matching TRBD2 (6 bases). CDR3 length: 14 residues. Trimming took 3 bases from V and 5 from J, leaving 14 bases between them. Germline CDR1 and CDR2: LNHNV and YYDKDF (reference sequence).

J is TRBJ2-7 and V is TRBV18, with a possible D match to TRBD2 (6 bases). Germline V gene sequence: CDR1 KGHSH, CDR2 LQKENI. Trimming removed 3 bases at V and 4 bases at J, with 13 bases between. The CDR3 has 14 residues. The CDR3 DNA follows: TGTGCCAGCTCACCTGATCTAGCGAGATACGAGCAGTACTTC. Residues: CASSPDLARYEQYF.